Listed below are T cell receptor beta chains from one sample, sequenced in a study of T-cell reconstitution after alpha-beta-depleted transplantation in children. TCRdb re-analysed the PCR reads in MiXCR, keeping a single row per CDR3 protein. The sample contains 440,000 or so distinct CDR3 sequences, approximately 11% of which appear only once. Sequenced material: PBMCs from the stem cell graft donor, taken from the stem cell graft. These TCRs come from a human donor who donated a stem cell graft to a child with acute myeloid leukemia. Each CDR3 is given with its conserved first and last residue. The D gene is left open where the match is weak. Expanded clones get a size class; other rows say once, few or many, or leave the size out.

V gene: TRBV20-1; CDR3 length: 15; clone size: -; D gene: TRBD2; J gene: TRBJ2-7; CDR3 DNA: TGCAGTGCCACTGCGGGACTAGCGGGATCCTACGAGCAGTACTTC; CDR3 protein: CSATAGLAGSYEQYF
V gene: TRBV7-9; CDR3 length: 15; clone size: many; D gene: -; J gene: TRBJ1-1; CDR3 DNA: TGTGCCAGCAGCGATGGGCAGCTAGAGAACACTGAAGCTTTCTTT; CDR3 protein: CASSDGQLENTEAFF
V gene: TRBV7-9; CDR3 length: 14; clone size: many; D gene: TRBD2; J gene: TRBJ2-1; CDR3 DNA: TGTGCCAGCACCTGGGGGGAGGGCTACAATGAGCAGTTCTTC; CDR3 protein: CASTWGEGYNEQFF
V gene: TRBV5-1; CDR3 length: 15; clone size: -; D gene: -; J gene: TRBJ2-1; CDR3 DNA: TGCGCCAGCAGCTTGGCTAACGGGTCCTACAATGAGCAGTTCTTC; CDR3 protein: CASSLANGSYNEQFF
V gene: TRBV12-3/TRBV12-4; CDR3 length: 14; clone size: many; D gene: TRBD2; J gene: TRBJ2-1; CDR3 DNA: TGTGCCAGCAGACTCTCCGGGGGGTCCAATGAGCAGTTCTTC; CDR3 protein: CASRLSGGSNEQFF
V gene: TRBV12-3/TRBV12-4; CDR3 length: 16; clone size: few; D gene: TRBD2; J gene: TRBJ2-3; CDR3 DNA: TGTGCCAGCAGTAGGGGACTAGCGGGAGGTCTGGATACGCAGTATTTT; CDR3 protein: CASSRGLAGGLDTQYF
V gene: TRBV20-1; CDR3 length: 13; clone size: few; D gene: -; J gene: TRBJ1-2; CDR3 DNA: TGCAGTGCTAGTGGCGGGACTAACTATGGCTACACCTTC; CDR3 protein: CSASGGTNYGYTF
V gene: TRBV20-1; CDR3 length: 14; clone size: -; D gene: -; J gene: TRBJ2-5; CDR3 DNA: TGCAGTGCTAGAGTAGGGCGGGAATGGGAGACCCAGTACTTC; CDR3 protein: CSARVGREWETQYF
V gene: TRBV9; CDR3 length: 15; clone size: many; D gene: -; J gene: TRBJ2-7; CDR3 DNA: TGTGCCAGCAGCGTAGCCGCGGTTTTCTCCTACGAGCAGTACTTC; CDR3 protein: CASSVAAVFSYEQYF
V gene: TRBV20-1; CDR3 length: 15; clone size: -; D gene: TRBD1; J gene: TRBJ1-2; CDR3 DNA: TGCAGTGCTAGCGGGGGACAGGGGAACAACTATGGCTACACCTTC; CDR3 protein: CSASGGQGNNYGYTF
V gene: TRBV5-1; CDR3 length: 14; clone size: -; D gene: -; J gene: TRBJ1-4; CDR3 DNA: TGCGCCAGCAGCTCCTACTCAACTAATGAAAAACTGTTTTTT; CDR3 protein: CASSSYSTNEKLFF
V gene: TRBV27; CDR3 length: 17; clone size: few; D gene: TRBD1; J gene: TRBJ1-6; CDR3 DNA: TGTGCCAGCAGTTTGGATCACCCCGGACAGGATAATTCACCCCTCCACTTT; CDR3 protein: CASSLDHPGQDNSPLHF
V gene: TRBV20-1; CDR3 length: 12; clone size: few; D gene: -; J gene: TRBJ1-4; CDR3 DNA: TGCAGTGCTAGGGAGTCTAGTGAAAAACTGTTTTTT; CDR3 protein: CSARESSEKLFF
V gene: TRBV5-1; CDR3 length: 14; clone size: many; D gene: -; J gene: TRBJ2-5; CDR3 DNA: TGCGCCAGCAGCGCCTCCGGGGCAGGGGAGACCCAGTACTTC; CDR3 protein: CASSASGAGETQYF
V gene: TRBV12-3/TRBV12-4; CDR3 length: 17; clone size: few; D gene: TRBD2; J gene: TRBJ2-1; CDR3 DNA: TGTGCCAGCAGGCCGGGACTAGCGTCTAGCTCCTACAATGAGCAGTTCTTC; CDR3 protein: CASRPGLASSSYNEQFF
V gene: TRBV5-4; CDR3 length: 15; clone size: few; D gene: TRBD1; J gene: TRBJ2-1; CDR3 DNA: TGTGCCAGCAGCTTCGACAGGGGAACTTGGAATGAGCAGTTCTTC; CDR3 protein: CASSFDRGTWNEQFF
V gene: TRBV30; CDR3 length: 15; clone size: few; D gene: -; J gene: TRBJ1-3; CDR3 DNA: TGTGCCTGGAGTGTAAGGAGGGGATCTGGAAACACCATATATTTT; CDR3 protein: CAWSVRRGSGNTIYF
V gene: TRBV7-2; CDR3 length: 15; clone size: -; D gene: TRBD2; J gene: TRBJ2-3; CDR3 DNA: TGTGCCAGCAGCCGGACTAGTACGCGCACAGATACGCAGTATTTT; CDR3 protein: CASSRTSTRTDTQYF
V gene: TRBV18; CDR3 length: 16; clone size: -; D gene: -; J gene: TRBJ2-3; CDR3 DNA: TGTGCCAGCTCACCAAAGGGGAGTTCGGTCACAGATACGCAGTATTTT; CDR3 protein: CASSPKGSSVTDTQYF
V gene: TRBV7-9; CDR3 length: 15; clone size: -; D gene: TRBD1; J gene: TRBJ2-3; CDR3 DNA: TGTGCCAGCAGCTTGGCCGGGACAGAAACAGATACGCAGTATTTT; CDR3 protein: CASSLAGTETDTQYF
V gene: TRBV24-1; CDR3 length: 13; clone size: few; D gene: -; J gene: TRBJ1-2; CDR3 DNA: TGTGCCACCAGTGTACAGCCTTTCTATGGCTACACCTTC; CDR3 protein: CATSVQPFYGYTF
V gene: TRBV20-1; CDR3 length: 13; clone size: -; D gene: -; J gene: TRBJ2-7; CDR3 DNA: TGCAGTGCTAGGCTAGTGGGGGGCTACGAGCAGTACTTC; CDR3 protein: CSARLVGGYEQYF
V gene: TRBV30; CDR3 length: 12; clone size: -; D gene: -; J gene: TRBJ2-3; CDR3 DNA: TGTGCCTGGTCACAGCGGGCAGATACGCAGTATTTT; CDR3 protein: CAWSQRADTQYF
V gene: TRBV12-3/TRBV12-4; CDR3 length: 16; clone size: many; D gene: TRBD2; J gene: TRBJ2-1; CDR3 DNA: TGTGCCAGCAGTTTTTCCGCGGGAGTTCTTGGCAATGAGCAGTTCTTC; CDR3 protein: CASSFSAGVLGNEQFF
V gene: TRBV7-2; CDR3 length: 14; clone size: few; D gene: -; J gene: TRBJ2-5; CDR3 DNA: TGTGCCAGCAGCTTAGTTCCAGGAGCAGAGACCCAGTACTTC; CDR3 protein: CASSLVPGAETQYF
V gene: TRBV6-2/TRBV6-3; CDR3 length: 15; clone size: few; D gene: -; J gene: TRBJ1-1; CDR3 DNA: TGTGCCAGCAGTACCGTACAGGATGGCAACACTGAAGCTTTCTTT; CDR3 protein: CASSTVQDGNTEAFF
V gene: TRBV6-5; CDR3 length: 17; clone size: many; D gene: TRBD2; J gene: TRBJ2-3; CDR3 DNA: TGTGCCAGCAGTTCCGGGGGACTAGCGGGAGTAAAAGATACGCAGTATTTT; CDR3 protein: CASSSGGLAGVKDTQYF
V gene: TRBV3-1; CDR3 length: 13; clone size: many; D gene: -; J gene: TRBJ2-1; CDR3 DNA: TGTGCCAGCAGCCAAGCACCGGGGTCTGAGCAGTTCTTC; CDR3 protein: CASSQAPGSEQFF
V gene: TRBV20-1; CDR3 length: 15; clone size: -; D gene: TRBD1; J gene: TRBJ1-4; CDR3 DNA: TGCAGTGCTATCCACCATGGGACAGGGGGCGAAAAACTGTTTTTT; CDR3 protein: CSAIHHGTGGEKLFF
V gene: TRBV7-2; CDR3 length: 14; clone size: few; D gene: TRBD2; J gene: TRBJ2-7; CDR3 DNA: TGTGCCAGCAGCCGACTGGCGGGAGTCAACGAGCAGTACTTC; CDR3 protein: CASSRLAGVNEQYF
V gene: TRBV20-1; CDR3 length: 15; clone size: -; D gene: -; J gene: TRBJ1-4; CDR3 DNA: TGCAGTGCTCCCGGCCCCGGACGGTTGAACGAAAAACTGTTTTTT; CDR3 protein: CSAPGPGRLNEKLFF
V gene: TRBV20-1; CDR3 length: 15; clone size: -; D gene: TRBD2; J gene: TRBJ2-3; CDR3 DNA: TGCAGTGCTGCTGGGACTAGCGGGAGGACAGATACGCAGTATTTT; CDR3 protein: CSAAGTSGRTDTQYF
V gene: TRBV7-2; CDR3 length: 15; clone size: few; D gene: -; J gene: TRBJ2-7; CDR3 DNA: TGTGCCAGCAGCTTAGTGGCGGGATTTGCTAACGAGCAGTACTTC; CDR3 protein: CASSLVAGFANEQYF